Listed here is a single T cell receptor (beta chain). The length of the CDR3 is 13 residues. Between the trimmed V and J ends, which lost 7 bases and 2 bases, there was a span of 12 bases. Germline values: CDR1 SQVTM, CDR2 ANQGSEA. This entry comes from a study of T-cell memory formation after mild COVID-19. TCRdb re-analysed the 5' RACE reads in MiXCR, keeping a single row per CDR3 protein. Here the sample spans about 140,000 distinct CDR3 sequences, 11% to 15% being singletons. This TCR was recovered from an adult woman who had mild COVID-19 (a few samples of this study predate the infection). Cell type and time point are not known. The chain is built from TRBV29-1 and TRBJ1-3; tentatively, D is TRBD1 (6 bases). Sequences were obtained from PBMCs or a T cell subset sorted from them (not recorded which). This chain's CDR3 is CSAGEGAGNTIYF. DNA for the CDR3: TGCAGCGCAGGCGAGGGGGCTGGAAACACCATATATTTT.